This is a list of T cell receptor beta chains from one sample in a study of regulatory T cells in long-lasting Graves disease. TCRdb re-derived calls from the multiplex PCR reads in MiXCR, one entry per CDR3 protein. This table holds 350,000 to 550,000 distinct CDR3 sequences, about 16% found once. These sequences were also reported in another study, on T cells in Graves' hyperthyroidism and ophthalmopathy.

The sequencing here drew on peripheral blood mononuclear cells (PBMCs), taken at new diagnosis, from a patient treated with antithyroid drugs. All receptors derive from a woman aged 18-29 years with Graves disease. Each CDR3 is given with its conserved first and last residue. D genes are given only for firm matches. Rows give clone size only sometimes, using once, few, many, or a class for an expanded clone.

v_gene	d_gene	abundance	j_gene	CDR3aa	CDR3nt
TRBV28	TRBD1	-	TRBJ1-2	CASRSRGTGGGRGYGYTF	TGTGCCAGCAGATCCAGGGGGACAGGGGGCGGGAGGGGCTATGGCTACACCTTC
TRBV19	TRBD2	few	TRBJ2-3	CASTDGLAGGQDTQYF	TGTGCCAGTACCGATGGACTAGCGGGAGGGCAGGATACGCAGTATTTT
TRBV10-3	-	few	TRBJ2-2	CAISELGTGELFF	TGTGCCATCAGTGAACTGGGCACCGGGGAGCTGTTTTTT
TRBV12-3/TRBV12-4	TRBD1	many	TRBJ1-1	CASSLGTVLNTEAFF	TGTGCCAGCAGTTTGGGGACAGTCTTGAACACTGAAGCTTTCTTT
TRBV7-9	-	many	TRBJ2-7	CASSSGRGTYEQYF	TGTGCCAGCAGCTCGGGACGGGGAACCTACGAGCAGTACTTC
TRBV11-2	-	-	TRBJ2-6	CASSLLFSGANVLTF	TGTGCCAGCAGCTTACTGTTCTCTGGGGCCAACGTCCTGACTTTC
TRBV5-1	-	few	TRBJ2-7	CASSLGQPLSEQYF	TGCGCCAGCAGCTTGGGACAGCCCCTATCCGAGCAGTACTTC
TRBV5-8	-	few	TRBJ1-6	CASSLGRPSSPLHF	TGTGCCAGCAGCCTAGGACGGCCGAGTTCACCCCTCCACTTT
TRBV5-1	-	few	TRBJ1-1	CASSLTTDTEAFF	TGCGCCAGCAGCTTAACGACAGACACTGAAGCTTTCTTT
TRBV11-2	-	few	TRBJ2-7	CASSLEGESSSYEQYF	TGTGCCAGCAGCTTAGAGGGGGAGTCTAGCTCCTACGAGCAGTACTTC
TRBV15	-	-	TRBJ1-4	CATSRVLLEKLFF	TGTGCCACCAGCAGAGTGTTACTCGAAAAACTGTTTTTT
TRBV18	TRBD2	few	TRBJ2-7	CASSELAGGPSSSYEQYF	TGTGCCAGCTCAGAACTAGCGGGAGGGCCCTCAAGCTCCTACGAGCAGTACTTC
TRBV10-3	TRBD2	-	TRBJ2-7	CAISELGGAYEQYF	TGTGCCATCAGTGAGCTGGGGGGGGCCTACGAGCAGTACTTC
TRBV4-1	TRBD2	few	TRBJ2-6	CASSQGGFGANVLTF	TGCGCCAGCAGCCAGGGAGGGTTTGGGGCCAACGTCCTGACTTTC
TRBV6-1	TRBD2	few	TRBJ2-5	CASSRDYSPQETQYF	TGTGCCAGCAGTCGGGACTACTCCCCTCAAGAGACCCAGTACTTC
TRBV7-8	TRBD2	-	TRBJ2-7	CASSLGLGLAGGLGDEQYF	TGTGCCAGCAGCTTAGGACTAGGACTAGCGGGAGGTCTAGGGGATGAGCAGTACTTC
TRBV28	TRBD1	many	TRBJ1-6	CASSSRTGGSLPLHF	TGTGCCAGCAGTTCTCGGACAGGGGGAAGTCTACCCCTCCACTTT
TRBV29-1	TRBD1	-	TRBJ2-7	CSVEDQTGIYKRYF	TGCAGCGTTGAAGATCAGACAGGGATCTACAAGCGGTACTTC
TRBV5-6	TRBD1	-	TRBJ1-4	CASSWTGPDEKLFF	TGTGCCAGCAGCTGGACAGGTCCGGACGAAAAACTGTTTTTT
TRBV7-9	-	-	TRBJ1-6	CASSLDEGVNSPLHF	TGTGCCAGCAGCTTAGATGAGGGGGTCAATTCACCCCTCCACTTT
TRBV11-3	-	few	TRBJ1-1	CASSLSPDTEAFF	TGTGCCAGCAGCTTATCTCCAGACACTGAAGCTTTCTTT
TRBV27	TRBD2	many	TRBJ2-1	CASALWTSGSNEQFF	TGTGCCAGCGCCCTTTGGACTAGCGGGAGTAATGAGCAGTTCTTC
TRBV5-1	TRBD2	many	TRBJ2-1	CASSLLGRLGYNEQFF	TGCGCCAGCAGCTTGCTCGGGAGGTTAGGCTACAATGAGCAGTTCTTC
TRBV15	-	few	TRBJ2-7	CATSRGGETFYEQYF	TGTGCCACCAGCAGAGGAGGGGAGACCTTCTACGAGCAGTACTTC
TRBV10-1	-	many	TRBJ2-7	CASSESGRGLGEQYF	TGCGCCAGCAGTGAGTCGGGAAGGGGCCTCGGCGAGCAGTACTTC
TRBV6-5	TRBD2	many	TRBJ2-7	CASSYRTSGSYEQYF	TGTGCCAGCAGTTACCGGACTAGCGGGAGTTACGAGCAGTACTTC
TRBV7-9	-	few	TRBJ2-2	CASSSTQPGRHTGELFF	TGTGCCAGCAGCTCCACCCAGCCGGGCAGGCACACCGGGGAGCTGTTTTTT